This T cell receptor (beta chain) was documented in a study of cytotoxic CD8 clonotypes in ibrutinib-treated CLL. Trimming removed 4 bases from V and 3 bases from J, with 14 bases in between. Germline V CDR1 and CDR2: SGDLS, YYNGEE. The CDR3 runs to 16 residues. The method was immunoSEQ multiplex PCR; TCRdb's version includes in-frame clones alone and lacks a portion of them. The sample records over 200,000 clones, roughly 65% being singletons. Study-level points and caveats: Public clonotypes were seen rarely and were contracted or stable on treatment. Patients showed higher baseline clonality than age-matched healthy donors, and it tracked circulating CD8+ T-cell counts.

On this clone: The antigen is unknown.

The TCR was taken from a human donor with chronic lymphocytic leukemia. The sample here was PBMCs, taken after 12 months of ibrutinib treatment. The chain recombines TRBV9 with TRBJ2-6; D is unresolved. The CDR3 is CASSFRIEVGANVLTF. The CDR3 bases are TGTGCCAGCAGCTTTCGTATCGAAGTTGGGGCCAACGTCCTGACTTTC.